Listed below are T cell receptor beta chains from one sample, sequenced in a study of cytomegalovirus exposure and HLA in healthy donors. TCRdb's copy holds only in-frame clones and misses some; the assay was immunoSEQ multiplex PCR. The sample yields 100,000 or so clones, approximately 73% seen once. Sequencing was performed on PBMCs. These receptors were collected from a woman aged 45-65 years in good health and CMV-seropositive. CDR3s include the opening cysteine and the closing phenylalanine or tryptophan. The D gene is left open where the match is weak. The size entry is marked missing in some rows and otherwise reads once, few, many or a size class.

abundance: few
j_gene: TRBJ1-1
v_gene: TRBV9
d_gene: .
CDR3aa: CASSPLTDTEAFF
CDR3nt: TGTGCCAGCAGCCCACTCACGGACACTGAAGCTTTCTTT

abundance: .
j_gene: TRBJ2-7
v_gene: TRBV19
d_gene: TRBD1
CDR3aa: CASSSLGTGSGASPYEQYF
CDR3nt: TGTGCCAGTAGTTCACTGGGGACAGGGAGTGGAGCATCCCCCTACGAGCAGTACTTC

abundance: .
j_gene: TRBJ1-6
v_gene: TRBV30
d_gene: .
CDR3aa: CAWSASGTLGSPLHF
CDR3nt: TGTGCCTGGAGCGCTTCCGGGACATTGGGTTCACCCCTCCACTTT

abundance: once
j_gene: TRBJ2-5
v_gene: TRBV14
d_gene: TRBD1
CDR3aa: CASSRGQGVEETQYF
CDR3nt: TGTGCCAGCAGCCGAGGACAGGGGGTAGAAGAGACCCAGTACTTC

abundance: few
j_gene: TRBJ2-7
v_gene: TRBV11-1
d_gene: .
CDR3aa: CASSFSTGPYEQYF
CDR3nt: TGTGCCAGCAGCTTCTCGACAGGTCCCTACGAGCAGTACTTC

abundance: .
j_gene: TRBJ1-2
v_gene: TRBV19
d_gene: TRBD1
CDR3aa: CASSIEGTGYYGYTF
CDR3nt: TGTGCCAGTAGTATAGAAGGGACAGGATACTATGGCTACACCTTC

abundance: once
j_gene: TRBJ1-2
v_gene: TRBV15
d_gene: .
CDR3aa: CATSRGAEDGYTF
CDR3nt: TGTGCCACCAGCAGAGGAGCGGAGGATGGCTACACCTTC

abundance: .
j_gene: TRBJ1-2
v_gene: TRBV4-1
d_gene: TRBD1
CDR3aa: CASSQGQGYTF
CDR3nt: TGCGCCAGCAGCCAGGGACAGGGCTACACCTTC

abundance: .
j_gene: TRBJ2-6
v_gene: TRBV10-3
d_gene: TRBD1
CDR3aa: CAIGQGTAAGANVLTF
CDR3nt: TGTGCCATTGGACAGGGGACTGCTGCTGGGGCCAACGTCCTGACTTTC

abundance: .
j_gene: TRBJ1-2
v_gene: TRBV10-2
d_gene: .
CDR3aa: CASSEGGGVIGYTF
CDR3nt: TGCGCCAGCAGTGAGGGGGGAGGGGTGATTGGCTACACCTTC

abundance: .
j_gene: TRBJ2-2
v_gene: TRBV5-1
d_gene: TRBD1
CDR3aa: CASSLTGDRGGELFF
CDR3nt: TGCGCCAGCAGCTTAACAGGGGATCGGGGCGGGGAGCTGTTTTTT

abundance: .
j_gene: TRBJ1-1
v_gene: TRBV4-1
d_gene: .
CDR3aa: CASSHQQGNTEAFF
CDR3nt: TGCGCCAGCAGCCACCAACAGGGAAACACTGAAGCTTTCTTT

abundance: .
j_gene: TRBJ1-4
v_gene: TRBV15
d_gene: TRBD1
CDR3aa: CATSVQGALDEKLFF
CDR3nt: TGTGCCACCAGCGTACAGGGGGCATTGGATGAAAAACTGTTTTTT

abundance: .
j_gene: TRBJ2-3
v_gene: TRBV19
d_gene: TRBD1
CDR3aa: CASSVRDRSTDTQYF
CDR3nt: TGTGCCAGTAGTGTACGGGACAGGAGCACAGATACGCAGTATTTT

abundance: .
j_gene: TRBJ2-3
v_gene: TRBV6-1
d_gene: .
CDR3aa: CASTRRTASTDTQYF
CDR3nt: TGTGCCAGCACCCGACGGACAGCTAGCACAGATACGCAGTATTTT

abundance: .
j_gene: TRBJ1-1
v_gene: TRBV9
d_gene: .
CDR3aa: CASSVARGGTEAFF
CDR3nt: TGTGCCAGCAGCGTAGCGAGGGGGGGCACTGAAGCTTTCTTT

abundance: .
j_gene: TRBJ2-1
v_gene: TRBV7-8
d_gene: TRBD2
CDR3aa: CASSLGLAPFF
CDR3nt: TGTGCCAGCAGCTTGGGACTAGCTCCGTTCTTC

abundance: few
j_gene: TRBJ1-1
v_gene: TRBV10-3
d_gene: .
CDR3aa: CAIRDRKTEAFF
CDR3nt: TGTGCCATCAGAGACAGAAAAACTGAAGCTTTCTTT

abundance: .
j_gene: TRBJ1-5
v_gene: TRBV21-1
d_gene: .
CDR3aa: CASSNPGHRSRGAQHF
CDR3nt: TGTGCCAGCAGCAATCCGGGACACCGATCCCGGGGGGCCCAGCATTTT

abundance: .
j_gene: TRBJ1-1
v_gene: TRBV19
d_gene: .
CDR3aa: CASSLQGWSEAFF
CDR3nt: TGTGCCAGTAGTCTCCAGGGGTGGTCTGAAGCTTTCTTT

abundance: few
j_gene: TRBJ2-6
v_gene: TRBV5-1
d_gene: TRBD1
CDR3aa: CASSPTGISGANVLTF
CDR3nt: TGCGCCAGCAGCCCGACAGGGATTTCTGGGGCCAACGTCCTGACTTTC

abundance: .
j_gene: TRBJ1-2
v_gene: TRBV27
d_gene: .
CDR3aa: CASSFPGGGYTF
CDR3nt: TGTGCCAGCAGTTTTCCGGGTGGCGGCTACACCTTC

abundance: .
j_gene: TRBJ2-6
v_gene: TRBV5-1
d_gene: .
CDR3aa: CASIETAGANVLTF
CDR3nt: TGCGCCAGCATCGAGACAGCTGGGGCCAACGTCCTGACTTTC

abundance: .
j_gene: TRBJ1-1
v_gene: TRBV11-2
d_gene: TRBD1
CDR3aa: CASSSRLDRENTEAFF
CDR3nt: TGTGCCAGCAGCTCTCGGCTTGACAGGGAGAACACTGAAGCTTTCTTT

abundance: .
j_gene: TRBJ2-7
v_gene: TRBV25-1
d_gene: TRBD1
CDR3aa: CASSQKGTGRLLYEQYF
CDR3nt: TGTGCCAGCAGTCAGAAGGGGACAGGGCGACTCCTGTACGAGCAGTACTTC

abundance: .
j_gene: TRBJ2-6
v_gene: TRBV5-1
d_gene: .
CDR3aa: CASSLATGANVLTF
CDR3nt: TGCGCCAGCAGCTTGGCTACTGGGGCCAACGTCCTGACTTTC

abundance: .
j_gene: TRBJ2-2
v_gene: TRBV12-5
d_gene: .
CDR3aa: CASGPRLMVTGELFF
CDR3nt: TGTGCTAGTGGCCCACGGTTGATGGTGACCGGGGAGCTGTTTTTT

abundance: once
j_gene: TRBJ1-5
v_gene: TRBV9
d_gene: .
CDR3aa: CASSAQSSNQPQHF
CDR3nt: TGTGCCAGCAGCGCCCAATCTAGCAATCAGCCCCAGCATTTT

abundance: .
j_gene: TRBJ1-2
v_gene: TRBV2
d_gene: .
CDR3aa: CASNIQAEPYGYTF
CDR3nt: TGTGCCAGCAATATTCAGGCAGAACCCTATGGCTACACCTTC

abundance: .
j_gene: TRBJ1-1
v_gene: TRBV14
d_gene: .
CDR3aa: CASSQDIYTEAFF
CDR3nt: TGTGCCAGCAGCCAAGACATTTACACTGAAGCTTTCTTT

abundance: .
j_gene: TRBJ2-3
v_gene: TRBV4-1
d_gene: .
CDR3aa: CASSHSYLRGTDTQYF
CDR3nt: TGCGCCAGCAGCCATTCATACCTACGCGGCACAGATACGCAGTATTTT

abundance: .
j_gene: TRBJ2-7
v_gene: TRBV5-4
d_gene: .
CDR3aa: CASSLLQAAYEQYF
CDR3nt: TGTGCCAGCAGCTTGCTACAGGCCGCCTACGAGCAGTACTTC

abundance: .
j_gene: TRBJ2-2
v_gene: TRBV9
d_gene: TRBD2
CDR3aa: CASSPPSGGNTGELFF
CDR3nt: TGTGCCAGCAGCCCTCCTAGCGGGGGGAACACCGGGGAGCTGTTTTTT

abundance: .
j_gene: TRBJ2-2
v_gene: TRBV2
d_gene: TRBD1
CDR3aa: CASSLRDRTVGELFF
CDR3nt: TGTGCCAGCAGCCTCCGGGACAGGACGGTCGGGGAGCTGTTTTTT

abundance: once
j_gene: TRBJ1-2
v_gene: TRBV5-4
d_gene: TRBD1
CDR3aa: CASSLGGTGFYGYTF
CDR3nt: TGTGCCAGCAGCTTGGGTGGGACAGGGTTCTATGGCTACACCTTC

abundance: .
j_gene: TRBJ2-2
v_gene: TRBV10-1
d_gene: .
CDR3aa: CASSDQGKNTGELFF
CDR3nt: TGCGCCAGCAGTGATCAGGGGAAGAACACCGGGGAGCTGTTTTTT

abundance: .
j_gene: TRBJ1-4
v_gene: TRBV6-1
d_gene: TRBD1
CDR3aa: CASSATGTGAMRGEKLFF
CDR3nt: TGTGCCAGCAGTGCTACCGGGACAGGGGCGATGAGGGGGGAAAAACTGTTTTTT

abundance: .
j_gene: TRBJ1-2
v_gene: TRBV30
d_gene: .
CDR3aa: CAWPNPSEGMRPPSNYGYTF
CDR3nt: TGTGCCTGGCCGAACCCTTCCGAGGGCATGCGTCCTCCCTCGAACTATGGCTACACCTTC

abundance: .
j_gene: TRBJ2-7
v_gene: TRBV29-1
d_gene: TRBD2
CDR3aa: CSVGGGASYEQYF
CDR3nt: TGCAGCGTTGGGGGAGGGGCCTCCTACGAGCAGTACTTC

abundance: once
j_gene: TRBJ2-7
v_gene: TRBV27
d_gene: TRBD1
CDR3aa: CASSFRTGTYEQYF
CDR3nt: TGTGCCAGCAGTTTCAGGACAGGGACCTACGAGCAGTACTTC

abundance: .
j_gene: TRBJ1-1
v_gene: TRBV6-5
d_gene: .
CDR3aa: CASSSKTGGTEAFF
CDR3nt: TGTGCCAGCAGTTCTAAGACAGGTGGTACTGAAGCTTTCTTT

abundance: .
j_gene: TRBJ1-2
v_gene: TRBV25-1
d_gene: TRBD1
CDR3aa: CASNQGAYGYTF
CDR3nt: TGTGCCAGCAATCAGGGGGCTTATGGCTACACCTTC

abundance: .
j_gene: TRBJ1-3
v_gene: TRBV5-5
d_gene: .
CDR3aa: CASSLDGTAGNTIYF
CDR3nt: TGTGCCAGCAGCTTGGATGGGACTGCTGGAAACACCATATATTTT

abundance: .
j_gene: TRBJ2-7
v_gene: TRBV4-1
d_gene: TRBD2
CDR3aa: CASRGLAGGRAYEQYF
CDR3nt: TGCGCCAGCAGAGGACTAGCGGGAGGTAGGGCCTACGAGCAGTACTTC

abundance: .
j_gene: TRBJ2-3
v_gene: TRBV6-6
d_gene: .
CDR3aa: CASSTRDTQYF
CDR3nt: TGTGCCAGCAGCACTAGGGATACGCAGTATTTT

abundance: .
j_gene: TRBJ1-1
v_gene: TRBV6-5
d_gene: TRBD1
CDR3aa: CASSSPQGARPSEAFF
CDR3nt: TGTGCCAGCAGTTCACCACAGGGGGCGAGGCCTTCTGAAGCTTTCTTT

abundance: .
j_gene: TRBJ2-3
v_gene: TRBV9
d_gene: TRBD2
CDR3aa: CASSSLAGLPGDTQYF
CDR3nt: TGTGCCAGCAGCTCACTAGCGGGACTGCCGGGGGATACGCAGTATTTT

abundance: .
j_gene: TRBJ2-3
v_gene: TRBV6-5
d_gene: TRBD2
CDR3aa: CASSYGTSGRGDTQYF
CDR3nt: TGTGCCAGCAGTTACGGCACTAGCGGGAGGGGGGATACGCAGTATTTT

abundance: few
j_gene: TRBJ2-1
v_gene: TRBV6-6
d_gene: .
CDR3aa: CASSLSYNEQFF
CDR3nt: TGTGCCAGCAGTTTGTCATACAATGAGCAGTTCTTC

abundance: .
j_gene: TRBJ2-7
v_gene: TRBV6-1
d_gene: TRBD1
CDR3aa: CASNPYLGQGGEQYF
CDR3nt: TGTGCCAGCAATCCTTATTTAGGACAGGGCGGCGAGCAGTACTTC

abundance: .
j_gene: TRBJ2-4
v_gene: TRBV7-3
d_gene: TRBD2
CDR3aa: CASGEGPPQYF
CDR3nt: TGTGCCAGCGGGGAGGGCCCACCGCAGTACTTC

abundance: .
j_gene: TRBJ1-2
v_gene: TRBV27
d_gene: .
CDR3aa: CASSSQGFGYGYTF
CDR3nt: TGTGCCAGCAGTTCCCAGGGTTTTGGCTATGGCTACACCTTC

abundance: .
j_gene: TRBJ2-1
v_gene: TRBV13
d_gene: .
CDR3aa: CASSLGLGGNNEQFF
CDR3nt: TGTGCCAGCAGCTTAGGCCTCGGGGGAAACAATGAGCAGTTCTTC

abundance: .
j_gene: TRBJ1-1
v_gene: TRBV19
d_gene: .
CDR3aa: CASSSAMNTEAFF
CDR3nt: TGTGCCAGTAGTTCAGCGATGAACACTGAAGCTTTCTTT

abundance: few
j_gene: TRBJ2-5
v_gene: TRBV11-2
d_gene: .
CDR3aa: CASSLESGQETQYF
CDR3nt: TGTGCCAGCAGCTTAGAGAGCGGCCAAGAGACCCAGTACTTC

abundance: .
j_gene: TRBJ2-7
v_gene: TRBV27
d_gene: .
CDR3aa: CASSLTGNEQYF
CDR3nt: TGTGCCAGCAGCCTGACGGGGAACGAGCAGTACTTC